This T cell receptor beta chain was sequenced in a study of blood T cells in healthy people across ages. Study conclusions and caveats: Diversity was higher, and naive CD4+ cells more numerous, in long-lived donors than in aged donors. Roughly linear age-related decline in beta diversity appeared, significant by age 40.

Remarks on this clonotype: Its antigen is unknown.

PCR was performed a second time for roughly 7 to 11 cycles using a sample-barcoded 5' primer and a J-beta primer mix. A single record per CDR3 protein comes from TCRdb applying MiXCR to the 5' RACE reads. Of fewer than 2,000,000 distinct CDR3 sequences detected, 34% appear once; the ten largest clones hold approximately 10%. The TCR originated in a woman younger than 45 in good health. Sequencing input: blood.

The chain's CDR3 is CSARGTVLAKNIQYF. The CDR3 DNA reads TGCAGTGCTAGGGGGACGGTTCTAGCCAAAAACATTCAGTACTTC. The chain combines TRBV20-1 with TRBJ2-4; D possibly uses TRBD1 or TRBD2 (5 bases each). CDR3 size: 15 residues. Deletions cut 3 bases from V and 0 bases from J, with 12 bases between. CDR1 is DFQATT, CDR2 SNEGSKA, per germline (reference sequence).